This section outlines one T cell receptor (beta chain) sequence together with its context. Its matching antigen is unknown. Purification of the CD8+ and CD4+ T cells relied on negative isolation, and TEMRA cells underwent FACS enrichment. With random hexamers, about 0.45 to 1 ug RNA was reverse transcribed. Across 54 Vbeta and 13 Jbeta, TCR beta CDR3 was amplified with immunoSEQ multiplex PCR. TCRdb redid the calling of the immunoSEQ multiplex PCR reads with MiXCR, one entry per CDR3 protein. The sample has approximately 180,000 distinct CDR3 sequences, around 94% seen once. This specimen belongs to a study of CD8 T cells in Susac syndrome. Across the study: Clinical remission applied to under 10 sequenced Susac syndrome patients, and five or six had active disease. Study observations and caveats: When the CD4+ T cell repertoires of patients with Susac syndrome were examined, they did not show any clonal expansion.

This CDR3 comprises 14 residues. V dropped 3 bases and J dropped 7 bases, with 15 bases sitting between them. The rearrangement uses TRBV12-3 or TRBV12-4 and TRBJ1-2, with no clear D. Input material: CD4+ T cells from PBMCs. This sequence originates from a human donor with Susac syndrome. The DNA of the CDR3 is TGTGCCAGCAGTTTTTCCCCAACGAGACCTGGCTACACCTTC. Protein: CASSFSPTRPGYTF.